This T cell receptor (beta chain) emerged from a study of shared clonotypes between healthy human individuals. Study outcomes and limitations: Clonotypes not shared had lower generation probabilities than those common to all four donors. Though the depth was large, rarefaction showed that sorted-subset sequencing was incomplete.

Trimming took off 8 bases at V and 4 bases at J, with 15 bases between the two ends. CDR1 and CDR2 from the germline V gene are MNHEY and SVGAGI. There are 14 residues in the CDR3. In regard to this clone: Its antigen remains unknown.

Terminally differentiated effector memory CD45RA+ cells were left out of the naive CD8 fraction, which was CD45RO-negative and positively selected for CCR7. Repertoires were generated with immunoSEQ multiplex PCR, while TCRdb's copy carries only in-frame clones and drops some. Among around 560,000 clones listed, about 95% were seen once. Sequenced input: naive CD8+ T cells sorted from blood. The genes are TRBV6-5 and TRBJ2-1; the D call may be TRBD1 or TRBD2 (5 bases each). This sequence was found in a woman aged 25 to 39 in good health. CDR3 protein: CASGAPGGYNEQFF. The CDR3, as DNA: TGTGCCAGCGGGGCCCCAGGCGGGTACAATGAGCAGTTCTTC.